The 32 T cell receptor beta chains in this list originate from one sample, sequenced in a study of PD-L1 blockade in urothelial cancer. Described time point: peripheral blood 6 weeks after treatment start. Profiling relied on immunoSEQ multiplex PCR, and the TCRdb table lists in-frame clones only, not all of them. The profile covers roughly 120,000 clones, with around 89% appearing a single time and more than 1.5% taken by the ten largest. The sequenced sample was PBMCs, obtained around atezolizumab (anti-PD-L1) treatment. The receptor set was obtained from a man between 60 and 75 years old with urothelial cancer.

The chain has TRBV10-3 and TRBJ2-7; 12 bases agree with TRBD1. Germline trimming cut 2 bases from V and 5 bases from J; bases unmatched to any gene: 4. CDR1 and CDR2 (germline): ENHRY, SYGVKD. This CDR3 is 15 amino acids long. CDR3 amino acids: CAISETGTGGHEQYF. As DNA, the CDR3 is TGTGCCATCAGTGAGACCGGGACAGGGGGCCACGAGCAGTACTTC.

The genes are TRBV5-1 and TRBJ2-1, with 10 bases lining up with TRBD2. CDR3 length equals 16 residues. CDR1 SGHRS and CDR2 YFSETQ come from the germline V gene. After removal of 4 bases from V and 7 bases from J, the junction contained 11 bases not matched to a gene. The CDR3 here is CASSVPLLAGVNEQFF. In DNA form, the CDR3 reads TGCGCCAGCAGCGTCCCCCTTCTAGCGGGAGTGAATGAGCAGTTCTTC.

The chain joins TRBV18 to TRBJ2-3, with D unresolved. V lost 6 bases and J 3 bases, leaving 13 bases between the germline ends. The CDR3 is made up of 14 amino acids. Germline V lookup: CDR1 KGHSH, CDR2 LQKENI. The CDR3 region is CASSITVETDTQYF. The DNA for the CDR3 is TGTGCCAGCTCCATAACTGTGGAGACAGATACGCAGTATTTT.

The sample holds one count of this clone. The chain joins TRBV28 to TRBJ2-5; 9 bases map to TRBD2. The CDR3 covers 17 residues. J was trimmed by 2 bases and V by 2 bases; bases with no gene match: 9. Germline V gene lookup returns CDR1 MDHEN and CDR2 SYDVKM. This CDR3 reads CASSLMVAGVGQETQYF. Written as DNA, the CDR3 is TGTGCCAGCAGTTTAATGGTAGCGGGAGTGGGACAAGAGACCCAGTACTTC.

The chain has TRBV25-1 and TRBJ1-3; 8 nucleotides line up with TRBD1. The V and J ends lost 5 bases and 2 bases, in that order; junction bases with no gene match: 5. Germline CDR1 reads MGHDK; CDR2 reads SYGVNS. The CDR3 runs to 15 residues. The DNA for the CDR3 is TGTGCCAGCAGTCCCGGGACAGGTCCTGGAAACACCATATATTTT. Amino acids: CASSPGTGPGNTIYF.

The rearrangement uses TRBV5-1 and TRBJ2-7; TRBD2 matches at 11 bases. This CDR3 is built from 15 residues. Germline V lookup: CDR1 SGHRS, CDR2 YFSETQ. The J segment lost 7 bases and the V segment lost 4 bases, leaving 10 bases of the junction unmatched. As DNA, the CDR3 is TGCGCCAGCAGCGAGTCTAGCGGGAGGTTGTGGGAGCAGTACTTC. Translating gives CASSESSGRLWEQYF.

The rearrangement uses TRBV5-1 and TRBJ2-2, with 7 nucleotides matching TRBD2. This CDR3 has 16 residues. In germline, CDR1 is SGHRS, CDR2 YFSETQ. V shed 4 bases, J shed 5 bases, and the junction held 11 bases outside the gene matches. CDR3 in DNA: TGCGCCAGCAGCCGTGAGGGGCGGGGGATGACCGGGGAGCTGTTTTTT. Its protein product is CASSREGRGMTGELFF.

The chain couples TRBV7-3 to TRBJ2-3; TRBD2 matches 8 bases. After removal of 3 bases from V and 6 bases from J, the junction contained 8 bases not matched to a gene. The CDR3 sequence is 15 residues long. Germline V CDR1 and CDR2: SGHTA, FQGTGA. The CDR3 DNA sequence: TGTGCCAGCAGCTTGTCGGGGGGGCGCGACGATACGCAGTATTTT. It translates to CASSLSGGRDDTQYF.

The chain carries TRBV11-2 and TRBJ1-2; no definite D call. Germline assignment: CDR1 SGHAT and CDR2 FQNNGV. The CDR3 consists of 13 residues. The ends were cut back, 5 bases at V and 4 bases at J, with 11 bases in the middle. CDR3 sequence reads: CASSRVNSYGYTF. The CDR3 nucleotides are TGTGCCAGCAGCCGAGTAAACAGCTATGGCTACACCTTC.

The chain couples TRBV10-3 to TRBJ2-3, with 7 bases aligning to TRBD1. The CDR3 runs to 13 residues. V trimming: 11 bases; J trimming: 0 bases; junction bases outside the gene matches: 5. CDR1 is ENHRY, CDR2 SYGVKD, per germline. CDR3 in DNA: TGTGCCTTGGGGACAGCGAGCACAGATACGCAGTATTTT. This sequence encodes CALGTASTDTQYF.

The chain couples TRBV29-1 to TRBJ1-5; 7 bases are a match to TRBD1. The CDR3 is 14 residues long. Looked up from germline, CDR1 is SQVTM and CDR2 is ANQGSEA. J was trimmed by 7 bases and V by 5 bases; bases with no gene match: 11. The CDR3 DNA reads as TGCAGCGTTAGTGTTGGGCAGGGGGAACAGCCCCAGCATTTT. This gives the protein CSVSVGQGEQPQHF.

This clone was seen once. CDR3 protein: CASSLGGINEQYF. The DNA of the CDR3 is TGTGCCAGCAGCTTAGGAGGGATCAACGAGCAGTACTTC. The V and J genes are TRBV7-3 and TRBJ2-7; D may be TRBD2 (6 bases). Germline-derived CDR1 and CDR2 are SGHTA and FQGTGA. The ends were cut back, 2 bases at V and 5 bases at J, with 10 bases in the middle. The CDR3 spans 13 residues.

The chain links TRBV6-6 to TRBJ2-5, with 16 bases that match TRBD2. The J segment lost 5 bases and the V segment lost 0 bases, leaving 0 bases of the junction unmatched. Germline CDR1 and CDR2: MNHNY and SVGAGI (reference sequence). The CDR3 is made up of 16 amino acids. The CDR3 DNA sequence: TGTGCCAGCAGTTACTCGGGACTAGCGGGGGGGGAGACCCAGTACTTC. This translates into CASSYSGLAGGETQYF.

This chain connects TRBV4-3 to TRBJ2-1; weak D call: TRBD1 (7 bases). Germline CDR1 reads LGHNA; CDR2 reads YSLEER. The length of the CDR3 is 18 residues. V shed 0 bases and J shed 0 bases, with 15 bases lying between them. The CDR3 protein is CASSQDTGDLSSYNEQFF. CDR3 bases: TGCGCCAGCAGCCAAGATACAGGGGACTTAAGCTCCTACAATGAGCAGTTCTTC.

The chain is built from TRBV6-5 and TRBJ1-2, with TRBD1 identical over 9 bases. Germline V lookup: CDR1 MNHEY, CDR2 SVGAGI. J gave up 8 bases and V 10 bases, and 17 bases lay outside the gene matches. This CDR3 region has 15 residues. CDR3 nucleotides: TGTGCCACCGGGGGGAGCGGACAGGGGAGGTACGGCTACACCTTC. It translates to CATGGSGQGRYGYTF.

This clone was found once. The chain carries TRBV5-1 and TRBJ2-3; D is unclear. In germline, CDR1 is SGHRS, CDR2 YFSETQ. V was cut by 1 base and J by 0 bases, with 6 bases left in between. CDR3 size: 14 residues. The CDR3 loop reads CASSLHTSTDTQYF. In nucleotides, the CDR3 is TGCGCCAGCAGCTTGCATACTAGCACAGATACGCAGTATTTT.

This clone has a single count. The chain couples TRBV5-1 to TRBJ1-4; D is uncertain. Germline lookup yields CDR1 SGHRS and CDR2 YFSETQ. Deletions cut 0 bases from V and 4 bases from J, with 19 bases between. The CDR3 has 18 amino acids. CDR3 in amino acids: CASSLGIASRSYNEKLFF. CDR3 coding DNA: TGCGCCAGCAGCTTGGGGATTGCCTCCAGGTCCTATAATGAAAAACTGTTTTTT.

The chain joins TRBV27 to TRBJ1-1; a possible D gene is TRBD1 (5 bases). The germline V gene has CDR1 MNHEY and CDR2 SMNVEV (reference sequence). CDR3 length: 15 amino acids. The ends were cut back, 3 bases at V and 4 bases at J, with 15 bases in the middle. CDR3 sequence: CASSFSWGGRTEAFF. DNA of the CDR3: TGTGCCAGCAGTTTTTCATGGGGGGGACGCACTGAAGCTTTCTTT.

The chain links TRBV6-6 to TRBJ2-2; tentative D call: TRBD2 (5 bases). The CDR3 is made up of 14 amino acids. The V gene lost 8 bases and the J gene lost 6 bases, with 16 bases spanning the gap. Germline values: CDR1 MNHNY, CDR2 SVGAGI (reference sequence). The CDR3 spells CASRAPGRAGELFF. In nucleotides, the CDR3 is TGTGCCAGCCGCGCCCCGGGGAGAGCCGGGGAGCTGTTTTTT.

A note on this clone: One end of the junction varies from germline; a read error may be responsible. The chain joins TRBV5-5 to TRBJ1-5; D remains ambiguous. The CDR3 length is 14 residues. From germline, CDR1 is SGHKS and CDR2 YYEKEE (reference sequence). The CDR3: CASSLRESNQPQHF. The CDR3 bases are TGTGCCAGTAGCTTACGGGAGAGCAATCAGCCCCAGCATTTT.

The chain employs TRBV5-6 and TRBJ1-5; 10 bases match TRBD1. This CDR3 is 14 amino acids long. CDR1 SGHDT and CDR2 YYEEEE come from the germline V gene. V lost 4 bases to trimming and J lost 5 bases; unmatched junction nucleotides: 3. The CDR3 loop reads CASSGTGVDQPQHF. The CDR3 nucleotides read TGTGCCAGCAGCGGGACAGGGGTTGATCAGCCCCAGCATTTT.

This chain uses TRBV10-3 with TRBJ2-1, with a tentative D call TRBD2 (5 bases). The CDR3 has 12 residues. In germline, CDR1 is ENHRY, CDR2 SYGVKD. V was shortened by 5 bases and J by 10 bases, with 12 bases between the two germline ends. CDR3 residues: CAISSEGNEQFF. DNA of the CDR3: TGTGCCATCAGTTCTGAGGGCAACGAGCAGTTCTTC.

The rearrangement uses TRBV29-1 and TRBJ1-2; unclear D gene. Germline CDR1 SQVTM, CDR2 ANQGSEA. Trimming stripped 4 bases from V and 3 bases from J, with 18 bases between. This CDR3 region has 15 residues. The CDR3 sequence: CSVATFLDEDYGYTF. The CDR3, as DNA: TGCAGCGTTGCGACCTTCCTCGATGAGGACTATGGCTACACCTTC.

This chain joins TRBV12-5 and TRBJ1-2; 12 positions agree with TRBD1. V lost 1 base and J lost 8; bases outside the gene matches: 5. Germline lookup yields CDR1 LGHNT and CDR2 FRNRAP. The CDR3 contains 15 residues. In DNA form, the CDR3 reads TGTGCTAGTGGTTTGGGGGGACAGGGGGCGGAGGGCTACACCTTC. Its protein is CASGLGGQGAEGYTF. Full variable domain (remainder filled in from reference TRBV12-5 and TRBJ1-2): DARVTQTPRHKVTEMGQEVTMRCQPILGHNTVFWYRQTMMQGLELLAYFRNRAPLDDSGMPKDRFSAEMPDATLATLKIQPSEPRDSAVYFCASGLGGQGAEGYTFGSGTRLTVV.

The chain carries TRBV6-5 and TRBJ2-7; D might be TRBD1 (5 bases). The CDR3 is made up of 15 amino acids. The V and J ends lost 6 bases and 1 base respectively, with 16 bases between them. CDR1 is MNHEY, CDR2 SVGAGI, per germline. CDR3 in amino acids: CASSKQAIGSYEQYF. CDR3 in DNA: TGTGCCAGCAGCAAACAGGCGATTGGATCCTACGAGCAGTACTTC.

The chain couples TRBV5-6 to TRBJ2-7; D unresolved. Germline-derived CDR1 and CDR2 are SGHDT and YYEEEE. V was trimmed by 6 bases and J by 4 bases, leaving 8 bases between them. The CDR3 is 11 residues long. CDR3 residues: CASTNYYEQYF. CDR3 DNA: TGTGCCAGCACAAACTATTACGAGCAGTACTTC.

The rearrangement links TRBV4-3 to TRBJ1-2, with no clear D. In germline, CDR1 is LGHNA, CDR2 YSLEER. The V gene lost 1 base and the J gene lost 5 bases, with 14 bases spanning the gap. There are 15 residues in the CDR3. This CDR3 reads CASSQGIGEGYGYTF. Here the CDR3 DNA reads TGCGCCAGCAGCCAAGGGATCGGGGAGGGATATGGCTACACCTTC.

This chain uses TRBV9 with TRBJ1-3; the D is unclear. Germline values: CDR1 SGDLS, CDR2 YYNGEE. This CDR3 region has 14 residues. Trimming pared 1 base from V and 0 bases from J, leaving 5 bases between. CDR3 residues: CASSVLSSGNTIYF. CDR3 coding DNA: TGTGCCAGCAGCGTACTGTCCTCTGGAAACACCATATATTTT.

The chain joins TRBV27 to TRBJ2-7; 8 bases are shared with TRBD1. After removal of 3 bases from V and 4 bases from J, the junction contained 2 bases not matched to a gene. Germline CDR1 and CDR2: MNHEY and SMNVEV (reference sequence). The CDR3 sequence is 13 residues long. The CDR3 region has the DNA TGTGCCAGCAGTTTCGGACAGGGATACGAGCAGTACTTC. Amino acids: CASSFGQGYEQYF.

The CDR3, as DNA: TGTGCCAGCAGCCCGGGACTAGCCTACGAGCAGTACTTC. Protein sequence: CASSPGLAYEQYF. The genes are TRBV27 and TRBJ2-7; 8 bases fit TRBD2. The length of the CDR3 is 13 residues. Trimming cost V 6 bases and J 2 bases; bases outside gene matches: 3. Germline CDR1 reads MNHEY; CDR2 reads SMNVEV (reference sequence).

This clone came up a few times. CDR3 sequence reads: CASSAGYEQYF. The CDR3 nucleotides are TGTGCCAGCAGTGCGGGGTACGAGCAGTACTTC. The chain carries TRBV28 and TRBJ2-7; tentatively, D is TRBD2 (6 bases). Germline CDR1 and CDR2: MDHEN and SYDVKM. V lost 5 bases to trimming and J lost 4 bases, with 6 bases between them. The CDR3 loop spans 11 amino acids.

Only a few counts were recorded for this clone. CDR3 nucleotide sequence: TGTGCCAGCAGCGCGGGGGTAGTAGGCACTGAAGCTTTCTTT. This encodes CASSAGVVGTEAFF. The V call is TRBV7-9, the J call TRBJ1-1, with a weak D call TRBD1 (5 bases). CDR1 is SEHNR and CDR2 is FQNEAQ in the germline V gene (reference sequence). V lost 5 bases and J 4 bases, leaving 14 bases between the germline ends. The length of the CDR3 is 14 residues. The variable domain in full, with the rest retrieved from reference TRBV7-9 and TRBJ1-1, is DTGVSQNPRHKITKRGQNVTFRCDPISEHNRLYWYRQTLGQGPEFLTYFQNEAQLEKSRLLSDRFSAERPKGSFSTLEIQRTEQGDSAMYLCASSAGVVGTEAFFGQGTRLTVV.